This passage covers 5 T cell receptor beta chains from one sample sequenced in a study of blood T cells in healthy people across ages. A second PCR, run for roughly 6 to 11 cycles, used a sample-barcoded 5' primer plus a J-beta primer mix. Via MiXCR, TCRdb re-called the 5' RACE reads, giving one row per CDR3 protein. The sample has about a million distinct CDR3 sequences, about 53% seen once. Sequencing was done on a sample of blood. The receptors originated from a woman aged 60-75 years in good health.

This clonotype came up a few times. The chain is built from TRBV7-2 and TRBJ2-1; D is undetermined. The germline V and J ends were trimmed by 4 bases and 4 bases, with 11 bases remaining between them. The length of the CDR3 is 14 residues. CDR1 is SGHTA, CDR2 FQGNSA, per germline. The CDR3 sequence is CASSSRGRYNEQFF. Written as DNA, the CDR3 is TGTGCCAGCAGCTCCCGCGGACGTTACAATGAGCAGTTCTTC.

The CDR3 region is CASGRLQGYTF. The CDR3 nucleotides are TGTGCCAGCGGCAGACTCCAAGGCTACACCTTC. The chain has TRBV7-2 and TRBJ1-2; D remains ambiguous. Germline assignment: CDR1 SGHTA and CDR2 FQGNSA. CDR3 length: 11 residues. V was pared by 8 bases and J by 8 bases, with 12 bases between.

The J gene is TRBJ2-7, the V gene TRBV27; D is possibly TRBD2 (5 bases). In germline, CDR1 is MNHEY, CDR2 SMNVEV (reference sequence). There are 13 residues in the CDR3. Trimming took 3 bases from V and 1 from J, leaving 7 bases between them. The DNA for the CDR3 is TGTGCCAGCAGTTTTGGGGAGTCCTACGAGCAGTACTTC. Its protein product is CASSFGESYEQYF.

This sequence joins TRBV5-1 and TRBJ2-3; TRBD2 matches at 10 bases. The CDR3 spans 16 residues. V was pared by 6 bases and J by 4 bases, with 11 bases of the junction left unmatched. Germline values: CDR1 SGHRS, CDR2 YFSETQ. CDR3 amino acids: CASTRGGTSDADTQYF. DNA of the CDR3: TGCGCCAGCACTAGGGGAGGGACTAGCGACGCAGATACGCAGTATTTT.

This sequence joins TRBV4-3 and TRBJ2-1; D is possibly TRBD1 or TRBD2 (5 bases each). This CDR3 has 15 amino acids. V was clipped by 3 bases and J by 0 bases, with 9 bases between them. Germline-derived CDR1 and CDR2 are LGHNA and YSLEER. The CDR3 is CASSQGESSYNEQFF. In nucleotides, the CDR3 is TGCGCCAGCAGCCAGGGGGAGAGCTCCTACAATGAGCAGTTCTTC.